This is a list of T cell receptor beta chains from one sample in a study of cytomegalovirus exposure and HLA in healthy donors. Assay used: immunoSEQ multiplex PCR; TCRdb lists only in-frame clones, some missing. This table holds some 150,000 clones, 80% to 85% found once. Sequencing was performed on PBMCs. The receptors here all came from a woman aged 50 to 60 in good health and CMV-seropositive. CDR3s include the opening cysteine and the closing phenylalanine or tryptophan. The D gene is left open where the match is weak. The size of a clone is reported for some rows only, either as once, few or many, or as a class for expanded clones.

J | V | D | size | DNA | CDR3
TRBJ2-1 | TRBV11-2 | - | - | TGTGCCAGCAGCTTAGCGGGCGGGACTGAGCAGTTCTTC | CASSLAGGTEQFF
TRBJ1-5 | TRBV6-4 | - | - | TGTGCCAGCATCTGGAGAAATCAGCCCCAGCATTTT | CASIWRNQPQHF
TRBJ1-3 | TRBV30 | TRBD1 | - | TGTGCCTGGAGTAGGGGACAGGGTTGGGGTACCACCATATATTTT | CAWSRGQGWGTTIYF
TRBJ1-2 | TRBV2 | TRBD1 | once | TGTGCCAGCAGTGAAGAGGGGGCGGCAGGCTATGGCTACACCTTC | CASSEEGAAGYGYTF
TRBJ1-1 | TRBV5-4 | - | - | TGTGCCAGCAGCCTTGGACTGTTAAACACTGAAGCTTTCTTT | CASSLGLLNTEAFF
TRBJ1-1 | TRBV6-6 | - | - | TGTGCCAGCAGCCATACACGGAACACTGAAGCTTTCTTT | CASSHTRNTEAFF
TRBJ2-1 | TRBV5-6 | - | - | TGTGCCAGCAGCTTGGACCAGGGTGGGTCCTACAATGAGCAGTTCTTC | CASSLDQGGSYNEQFF
TRBJ1-5 | TRBV29-1 | - | - | TGCAGCGTACTGACAGGAATTAGCAATCAGCCCCAGCATTTT | CSVLTGISNQPQHF
TRBJ1-2 | TRBV19 | - | - | TGTGCCAGTATCCACGGAGACGGGAACTATGGCTACACCTTC | CASIHGDGNYGYTF
TRBJ2-1 | TRBV11-2 | - | - | TGTGCCAGCAGCTTAAGCCCGAGCTCCTACAATGAGCAGTTCTTC | CASSLSPSSYNEQFF
TRBJ1-5 | TRBV19 | TRBD1 | - | TGTGCCAGTAGTGTATGGACAGGGGGGCAGCCCCAGCATTTT | CASSVWTGGQPQHF
TRBJ1-4 | TRBV28 | TRBD1 | - | TGTGCCAGCAGCCTCTTTACGGACAGGGCAACTAATGAAAAACTGTTTTTT | CASSLFTDRATNEKLFF
TRBJ1-2 | TRBV4-2 | TRBD1 | few | TGTGCCAGCAGCCAATTAACAACAGGGGCGACTTCTGTTGGCTACACCTTC | CASSQLTTGATSVGYTF
TRBJ2-2 | TRBV2 | - | - | TGTGCCAGCACTCAGGCAGCCCTCGCGAACACCGGGGAGCTGTTTTTT | CASTQAALANTGELFF
TRBJ2-2 | TRBV27 | TRBD1 | - | TGTGCCAGCAGCTCCGACAGGGCGAGCGGGGAGCTGTTTTTT | CASSSDRASGELFF
TRBJ2-5 | TRBV10-3 | TRBD2 | - | TGTGCCATCAGTGCTAGCGGGGAAGAGACCCAGTACTTC | CAISASGEETQYF
TRBJ2-1 | TRBV4-2 | TRBD2 | - | TGTGCCAGCAGCCAAGAGTGGCTAGCGGGAGGTTTGGGGCAGTTCTTC | CASSQEWLAGGLGQFF
TRBJ2-3 | TRBV7-6 | - | - | TGTGCCAGCAGCTTTAACACCCCTAGCACAGATACGCAGTATTTT | CASSFNTPSTDTQYF
TRBJ1-4 | TRBV5-6 | - | - | TGTGCCAGCAGCTTGGCCGGGGGTCCTAATGAAAAACTGTTTTTT | CASSLAGGPNEKLFF
TRBJ2-5 | TRBV19 | TRBD2 | - | TGTGCCAGTAGTGTCGGGACTAAAGAGACCCAGTACTTC | CASSVGTKETQYF
TRBJ2-7 | TRBV28 | TRBD1 | - | TGTGCCAGCAGTTTAGAGCGGACAGGGACCTACGAGCAGTACTTC | CASSLERTGTYEQYF
TRBJ1-4 | TRBV2 | TRBD1 | - | TGTGCCAGCAGTTCAGACAGGGTCGGAGCTAATGAAAAACTGTTTTTT | CASSSDRVGANEKLFF
TRBJ1-2 | TRBV2 | TRBD1 | - | TGTGCCAGCAGCCACGCGGACAGGCCATACTATGGCTACACCTTC | CASSHADRPYYGYTF
TRBJ2-3 | TRBV18 | - | few | TGTGCCAGCTCACCAAGGAACAGGGAGCCCCTTGGCACAGATACGCAGTATTTT | CASSPRNREPLGTDTQYF
TRBJ2-1 | TRBV9 | TRBD2 | - | TGTGCCAGCAGCTTGACTAGCGGGGGTCTTTACAATGAGCAGTTCTTC | CASSLTSGGLYNEQFF
TRBJ2-2 | TRBV11-2 | - | - | TGTGCCAGCAGCTTAGTCCTCGAGACCGGGGAGCTGTTTTTT | CASSLVLETGELFF
TRBJ1-1 | TRBV4-3 | - | once | TGCGCCAGCAGCCAATCCCAGTCAGTTGTGAGGTTGGACACTGAAGCTTTCTTT | CASSQSQSVVRLDTEAFF
TRBJ2-7 | TRBV28 | TRBD2 | - | TGTGCCAGCAGTTCGGGACTACGCTACGAGCAGTACTTC | CASSSGLRYEQYF
TRBJ1-1 | TRBV6-1 | - | once | TGTGCCAGCAGTGACAGGGCCAGATTGAACACTGAAGCTTTCTTT | CASSDRARLNTEAFF
TRBJ1-2 | TRBV7-9 | TRBD1 | - | TGTTCCAGCAGCTCCGGGACAGTGGAAGTAGGCTACACCTTC | CSSSSGTVEVGYTF
TRBJ2-3 | TRBV5-1 | TRBD1 | - | TGCGCCAGCAGCTTGGCCAGGTCAGGGGGCTTGGATACGCAGTATTTT | CASSLARSGGLDTQYF
TRBJ2-1 | TRBV29-1 | - | - | TGCAGCGTTGGGGGGGATGGGAGCTCCTACAATGAGCAGTTCTTC | CSVGGDGSSYNEQFF
TRBJ1-3 | TRBV7-9 | TRBD1 | few | TGTGCCAGCTCCCAGGGGGCCCTCGGCCCCACCATATATTTT | CASSQGALGPTIYF
TRBJ1-1 | TRBV11-2 | - | - | TGTGCCAGCAGCTTAGAGGGCAGAAAAGCTTTCTTT | CASSLEGRKAFF
TRBJ1-2 | TRBV10-3 | - | - | TGTGCCATCGGGGGGGGATGGGGCTATGGCTACACCTTC | CAIGGGWGYGYTF
TRBJ2-4 | TRBV29-1 | TRBD1 | - | TGCAGCGTTGGACCGGGACAGGGAGGAAACATTCAGTACTTC | CSVGPGQGGNIQYF